This TCR beta chain was recovered during a study of blood T cells in healthy people across ages. A second PCR, run for roughly 7 to 12 cycles, used a sample-barcoded 5' primer plus a J-beta primer mix. TCRdb redid the calling of the 5' RACE reads with MiXCR, one entry per CDR3 protein. Of roughly 800,000 distinct CDR3 sequences in the sample, about 36% were seen once. This clonotype appeared once. This clone may be a read error of a much larger clone one base away. This TCR derives from a man between 18 and 29 years old in good health. Material for sequencing was blood.

The CDR3 loop reads CASRGQGWGQYF. The CDR3, as DNA: TGTGCCAGCAGGGGACAGGGGTGGGGCCAGTACTTC. The chain recombines TRBV12-3 or TRBV12-4 with TRBJ2-5; 10 bases are a match to TRBD1. V was clipped by 6 bases and J by 10 bases; unmatched bases: 5. The CDR3 contains 12 residues.